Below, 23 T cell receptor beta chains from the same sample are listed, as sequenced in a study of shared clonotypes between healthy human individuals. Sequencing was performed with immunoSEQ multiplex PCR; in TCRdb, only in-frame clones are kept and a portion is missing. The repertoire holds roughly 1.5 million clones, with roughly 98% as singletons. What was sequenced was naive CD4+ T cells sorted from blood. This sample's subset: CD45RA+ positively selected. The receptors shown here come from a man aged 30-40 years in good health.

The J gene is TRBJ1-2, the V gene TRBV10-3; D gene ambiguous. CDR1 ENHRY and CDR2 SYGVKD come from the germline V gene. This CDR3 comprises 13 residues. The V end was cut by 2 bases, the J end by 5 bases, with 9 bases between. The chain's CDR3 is CAISEATQYGYTF. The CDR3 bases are TGTGCCATCAGTGAGGCAACCCAGTATGGCTACACCTTC.

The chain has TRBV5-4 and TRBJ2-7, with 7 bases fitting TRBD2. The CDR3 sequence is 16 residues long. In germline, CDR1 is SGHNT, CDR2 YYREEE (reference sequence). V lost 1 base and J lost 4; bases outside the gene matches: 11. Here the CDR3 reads CASSLFSSGWVYEQYF. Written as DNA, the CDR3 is TGTGCCAGCAGCTTGTTTTCTAGCGGATGGGTATACGAGCAGTACTTC.

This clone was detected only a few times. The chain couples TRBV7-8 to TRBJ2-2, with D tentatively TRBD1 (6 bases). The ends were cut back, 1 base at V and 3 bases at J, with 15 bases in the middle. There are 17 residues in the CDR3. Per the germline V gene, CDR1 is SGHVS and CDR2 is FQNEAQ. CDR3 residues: CASSLGVGGRYTGELFF. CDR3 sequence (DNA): TGTGCCAGCAGCTTAGGTGTAGGGGGACGATACACCGGGGAGCTGTTTTTT.

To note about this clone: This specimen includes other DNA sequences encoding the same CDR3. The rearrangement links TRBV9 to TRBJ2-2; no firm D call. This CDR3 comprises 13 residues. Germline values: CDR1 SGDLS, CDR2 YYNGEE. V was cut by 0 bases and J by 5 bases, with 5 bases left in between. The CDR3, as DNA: TGTGCCAGCAGCGTAGGGAGTACCGGGGAGCTGTTTTTT. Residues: CASSVGSTGELFF.

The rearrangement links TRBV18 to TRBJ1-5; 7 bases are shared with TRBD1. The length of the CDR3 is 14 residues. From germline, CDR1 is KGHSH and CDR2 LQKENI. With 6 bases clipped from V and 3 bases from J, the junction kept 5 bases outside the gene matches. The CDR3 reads CASSQTGINQPQHF. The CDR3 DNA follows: TGTGCCAGCTCCCAGACAGGGATCAATCAGCCCCAGCATTTT.

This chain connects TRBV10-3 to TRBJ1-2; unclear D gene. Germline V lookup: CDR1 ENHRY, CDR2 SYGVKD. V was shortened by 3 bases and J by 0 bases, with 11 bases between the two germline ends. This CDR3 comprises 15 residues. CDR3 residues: CAISDTAIANYGYTF. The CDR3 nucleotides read TGTGCCATCAGTGACACAGCCATAGCTAACTATGGCTACACCTTC.

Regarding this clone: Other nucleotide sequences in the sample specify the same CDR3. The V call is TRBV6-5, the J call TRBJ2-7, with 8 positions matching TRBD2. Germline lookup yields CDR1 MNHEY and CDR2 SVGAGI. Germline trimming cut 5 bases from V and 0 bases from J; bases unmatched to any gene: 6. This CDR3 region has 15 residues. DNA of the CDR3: TGTGCCAGCAGTCACCTCAGCGGGAGCTCCTACGAGCAGTACTTC. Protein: CASSHLSGSSYEQYF.

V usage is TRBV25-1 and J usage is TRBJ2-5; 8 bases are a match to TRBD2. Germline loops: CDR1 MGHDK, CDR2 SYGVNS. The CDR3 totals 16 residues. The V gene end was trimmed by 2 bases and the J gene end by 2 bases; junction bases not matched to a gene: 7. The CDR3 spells CASSEGIAGSQETQYF. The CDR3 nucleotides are TGTGCCAGCAGTGAAGGGATAGCGGGAAGTCAAGAGACCCAGTACTTC.

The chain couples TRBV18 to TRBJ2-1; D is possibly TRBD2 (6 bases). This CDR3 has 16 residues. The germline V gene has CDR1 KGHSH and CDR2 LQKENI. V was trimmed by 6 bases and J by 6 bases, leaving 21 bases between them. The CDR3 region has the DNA TGTGCCAGCTCCGTCACATGGGACTTACGAGGCAATGAGCAGTTCTTC. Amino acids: CASSVTWDLRGNEQFF.

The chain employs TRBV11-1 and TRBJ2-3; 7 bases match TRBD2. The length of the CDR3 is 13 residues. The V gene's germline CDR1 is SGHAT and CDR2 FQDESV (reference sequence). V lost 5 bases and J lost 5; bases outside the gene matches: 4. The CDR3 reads CASSPGLQDTQYF. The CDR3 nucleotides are TGTGCCAGCAGCCCGGGACTACAAGATACGCAGTATTTT. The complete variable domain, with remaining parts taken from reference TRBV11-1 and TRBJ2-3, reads EAEVAQSPRYKITEKSQAVAFWCDPISGHATLYWYRQILGQGPELLVQFQDESVVDDSQLPKDRFSAERLKGVDSTLKIQPAELGDSAMYLCASSPGLQDTQYFGPGTRLTVL.

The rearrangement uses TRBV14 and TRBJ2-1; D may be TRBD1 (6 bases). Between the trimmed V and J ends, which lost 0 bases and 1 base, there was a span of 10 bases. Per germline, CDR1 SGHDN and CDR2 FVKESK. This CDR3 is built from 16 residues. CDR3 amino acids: CASSQDQGWSYNEQFF. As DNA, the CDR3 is TGTGCCAGCAGCCAAGATCAGGGGTGGTCCTACAATGAGCAGTTCTTC. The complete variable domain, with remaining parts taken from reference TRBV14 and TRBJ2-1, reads EAGVTQFPSHSVIEKGQTVTLRCDPISGHDNLYWYRRVMGKEIKFLLHFVKESKQDESGMPNNRFLAERTGGTYSTLKVQPAELEDSGVYFCASSQDQGWSYNEQFFGPGTRLTVL.

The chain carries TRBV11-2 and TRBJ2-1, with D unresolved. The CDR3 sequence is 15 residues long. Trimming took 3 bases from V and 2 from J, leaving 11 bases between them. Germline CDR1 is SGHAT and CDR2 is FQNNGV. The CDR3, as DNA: TGTGCCAGCAGCTTCGACTCCCCCCCCTACAATGAGCAGTTCTTC. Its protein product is CASSFDSPPYNEQFF.

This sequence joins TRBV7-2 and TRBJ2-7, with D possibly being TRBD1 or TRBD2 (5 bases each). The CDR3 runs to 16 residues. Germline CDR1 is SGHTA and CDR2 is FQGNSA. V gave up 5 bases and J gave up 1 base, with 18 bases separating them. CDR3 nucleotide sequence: TGTGCCAGCAGCCGAGATCCGGGACGTACGTCCTACGAGCAGTACTTC. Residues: CASSRDPGRTSYEQYF.

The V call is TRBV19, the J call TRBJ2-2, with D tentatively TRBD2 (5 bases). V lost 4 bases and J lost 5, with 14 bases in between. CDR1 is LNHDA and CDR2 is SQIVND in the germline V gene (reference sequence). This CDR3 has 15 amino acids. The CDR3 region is CASSNGLKGTGELFF. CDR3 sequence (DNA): TGTGCCAGTAGTAACGGACTCAAGGGAACCGGGGAGCTGTTTTTT. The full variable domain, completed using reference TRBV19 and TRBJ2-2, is DGGITQSPKYLFRKEGQNVTLSCEQNLNHDAMYWYRQDPGQGLRLIYYSQIVNDFQKGDIAEGYSVSREKKESFPLTVTSAQKNPTAFYLCASSNGLKGTGELFFGEGSRLTVL.

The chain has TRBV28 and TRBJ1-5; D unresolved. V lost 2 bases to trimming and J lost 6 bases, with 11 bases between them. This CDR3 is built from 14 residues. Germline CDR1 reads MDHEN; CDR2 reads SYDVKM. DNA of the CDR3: TGTGCCAGCAGTTTAGTGGGTGGGCTTCAGCCCCAGCATTTT. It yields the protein CASSLVGGLQPQHF.

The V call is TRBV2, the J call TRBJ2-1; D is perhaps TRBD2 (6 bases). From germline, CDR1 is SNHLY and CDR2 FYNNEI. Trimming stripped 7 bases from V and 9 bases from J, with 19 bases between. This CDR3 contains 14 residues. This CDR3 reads CASTGEEVLTEQFF. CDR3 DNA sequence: TGTGCCAGCACCGGGGAGGAGGTACTGACTGAGCAGTTCTTC.

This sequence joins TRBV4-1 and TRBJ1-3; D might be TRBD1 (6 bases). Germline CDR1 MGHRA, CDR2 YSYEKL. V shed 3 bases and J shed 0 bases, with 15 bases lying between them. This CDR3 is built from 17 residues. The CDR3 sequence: CASSHSPEGHSGNTIYF. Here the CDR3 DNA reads TGCGCCAGCAGCCACAGCCCGGAGGGACACTCTGGAAACACCATATATTTT.

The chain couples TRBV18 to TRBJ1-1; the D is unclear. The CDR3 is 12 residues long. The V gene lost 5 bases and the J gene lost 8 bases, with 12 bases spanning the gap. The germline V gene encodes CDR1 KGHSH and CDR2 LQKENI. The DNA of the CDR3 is TGTGCCAGCTCAAAGGGTCAGGAAGAAGCTTTCTTT. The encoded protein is CASSKGQEEAFF.

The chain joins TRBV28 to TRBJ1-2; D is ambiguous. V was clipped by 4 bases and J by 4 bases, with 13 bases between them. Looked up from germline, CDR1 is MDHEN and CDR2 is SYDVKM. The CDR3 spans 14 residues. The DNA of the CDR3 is TGTGCCAGCAGTTACCGCGCGGGCCCCTATGGCTACACCTTC. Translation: CASSYRAGPYGYTF.

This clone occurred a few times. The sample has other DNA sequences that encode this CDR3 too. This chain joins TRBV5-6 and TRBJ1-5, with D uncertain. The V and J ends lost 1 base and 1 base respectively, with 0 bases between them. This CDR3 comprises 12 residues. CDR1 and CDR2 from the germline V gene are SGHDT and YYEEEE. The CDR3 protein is CASSLSNQPQHF. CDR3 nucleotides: TGTGCCAGCAGCTTGAGCAATCAGCCCCAGCATTTT.

The CDR3 DNA reads TGCGCCAGCAGCTGGGCCGGGGCTAGCGGGATCTACAATGAGCAGTTCTTC. Encoded protein: CASSWAGASGIYNEQFF. The chain combines TRBV5-1 with TRBJ2-1; 9 bases fit TRBD2. Germline V CDR1 and CDR2: SGHRS, YFSETQ. This CDR3 has 17 amino acids. V was pared by 3 bases and J by 3 bases, with 10 bases of the junction left unmatched.

DNA of the CDR3: TGTGCCAGCAGCTTGGTAGCGGGAGGAGGGACAGATACGCAGTATTTT. It is translated as CASSLVAGGGTDTQYF. The chain couples TRBV5-5 to TRBJ2-3; TRBD2 matches 10 bases. CDR1 and CDR2 (germline): SGHKS, YYEKEE (reference sequence). The CDR3 has 16 residues. The J segment lost 3 bases and the V segment lost 0 bases, leaving 4 bases of the junction unmatched.

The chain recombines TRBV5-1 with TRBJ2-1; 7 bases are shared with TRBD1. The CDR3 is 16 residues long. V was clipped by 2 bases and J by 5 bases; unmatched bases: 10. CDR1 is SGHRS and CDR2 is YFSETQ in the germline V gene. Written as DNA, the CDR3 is TGCGCCAGCAGCTTACTCCGGGACAGCCAAGACAATGAGCAGTTCTTC. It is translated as CASSLLRDSQDNEQFF.